This T cell receptor beta chain was profiled in a study of blood T cell repertoires in COVID-19. Study at large: T cells, B-cell-depleted T cells, or PBMCs supplied cDNA or gDNA.

Losses at the gene ends were 0 bases for V and 5 bases for J; bases not matched to a gene: 2. The CDR3 has 16 residues. Per the germline V gene, CDR1 is SGHRS and CDR2 is YFSETQ. Original analysis: Amplifying reference gene primers gave estimates of nucleated cell counts. Repertoires were generated with immunoSEQ multiplex PCR, while TCRdb's copy carries only in-frame clones and drops some. That table furnishes V, J and clone size, whereas the DNA furnished D and trimming. The table shows about 110,000 clones, with under 90% occurring only once. V is TRBV5-1 and J is TRBJ2-1; 13 bases are a match to TRBD2. The TCR originated in an older man with acute or convalescent COVID-19. The sample taken for sequencing was peripheral blood. The CDR3 region has the DNA TGCGCCAGCAGCTTGGGGGGACTAGCGGGACACAATGAGCAGTTCTTC. It codes for CASSLGGLAGHNEQFF. Supplemented by reference TRBV5-1 and TRBJ2-1, the full variable domain reads KAGVTQTPRYLIKTRGQQVTLSCSPISGHRSVSWYQQTPGQGLQFLFEYFSETQRNKGNFPGRFSGRQFSNSRSEMNVSTLELGDSALYLCASSLGGLAGHNEQFFGPGTRLTVL.